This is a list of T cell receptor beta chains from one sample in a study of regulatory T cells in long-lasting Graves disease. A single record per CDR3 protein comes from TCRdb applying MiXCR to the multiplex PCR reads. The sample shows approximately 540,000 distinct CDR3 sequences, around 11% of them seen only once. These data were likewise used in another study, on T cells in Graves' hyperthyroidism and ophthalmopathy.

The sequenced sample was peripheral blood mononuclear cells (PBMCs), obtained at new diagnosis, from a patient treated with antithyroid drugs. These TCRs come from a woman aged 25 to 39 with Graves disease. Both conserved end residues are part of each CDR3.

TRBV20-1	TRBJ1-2	CSARDLRQGGNYGYTF
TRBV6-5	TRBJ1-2	CASSYYRQGSTGYTF
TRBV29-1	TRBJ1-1	CSVDKPFEAFF
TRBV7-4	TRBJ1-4	CASSQMSGVARVTF
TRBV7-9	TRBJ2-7	CASSENREIYYEQYF
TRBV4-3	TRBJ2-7	CASSQGFLTSRVEQYF
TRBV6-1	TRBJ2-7	CASSRGLYEQYF
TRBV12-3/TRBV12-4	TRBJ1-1	CASSLGGAEAFF
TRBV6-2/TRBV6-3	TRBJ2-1	CASSYIGGAINEQFF
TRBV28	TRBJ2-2	CASSFPGRTGELFF
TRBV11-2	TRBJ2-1	CASSSDRGAYNEQFF
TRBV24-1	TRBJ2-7	CATSDPGLSLHEQYF
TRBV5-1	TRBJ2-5	CASSLASGREETQYF
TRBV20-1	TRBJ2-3	CSASPGPNTDTQYF
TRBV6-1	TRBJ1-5	CASTLMVGQPQHF
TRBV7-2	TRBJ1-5	CASSSWTSSQPQHF
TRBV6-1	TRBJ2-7	CASSSGQGGLRKQYF
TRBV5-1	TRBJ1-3	CARRPGGAGNTIYF
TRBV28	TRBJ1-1	CASRGAGTTTEAFF
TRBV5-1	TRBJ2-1	CASSLKGLAGYNEQFF
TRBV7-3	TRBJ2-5	CASSLTGAEETQYF
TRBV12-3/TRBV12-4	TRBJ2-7	CASGVAGIYEQYF
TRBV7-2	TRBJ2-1	CASSQGGSRGNEQFF
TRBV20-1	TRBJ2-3	CSASPLAGVGDTQYF
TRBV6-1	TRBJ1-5	CASTSGLISNQPQHF
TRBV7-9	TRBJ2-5	CASSLVAAGQETQYF
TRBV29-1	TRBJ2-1	CSVGGGLQGARYNEQFF
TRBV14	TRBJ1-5	CASSQGRGGASQPQHF
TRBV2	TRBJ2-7	CASSERLPWGSEQYF
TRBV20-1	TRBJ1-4	CSALRDRGLTGPKLFF
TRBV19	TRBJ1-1	CASRSWTEAFF
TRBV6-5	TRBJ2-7	CASSYHLGSSYEQYF
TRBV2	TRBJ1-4	CASSGGREVEKLFF
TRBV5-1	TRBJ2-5	CASSDHRDGETQYF
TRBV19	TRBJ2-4	CASSEGPGARIIQYF
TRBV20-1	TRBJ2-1	CSARVVPSGHSSYNEQFF
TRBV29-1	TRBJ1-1	CSVQRQGTNTEAFF
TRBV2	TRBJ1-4	CASSLGRINEKLFF
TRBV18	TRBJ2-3	CASSLTRGIPPWSTQYF
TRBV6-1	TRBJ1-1	CASTNGGSLNTEAFF
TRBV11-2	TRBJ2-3	CASSQVGRVSTDTQYF
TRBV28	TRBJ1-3	CASRSFGGFSSGNTIYF
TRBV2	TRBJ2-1	CASSEIGGLYNEQFF
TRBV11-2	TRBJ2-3	CASSLAGMAQYF
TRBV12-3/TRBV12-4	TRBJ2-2	CASSGSGRPGELFF
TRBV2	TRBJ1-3	CASGREVSGNTIYF
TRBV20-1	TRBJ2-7	CSASTRMTSGNDEQYF
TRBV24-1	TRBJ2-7	CATSATGSYEQYF
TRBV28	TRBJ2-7	CASIGQGTRSSYEQYF
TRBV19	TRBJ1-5	CASSIGRGRNQPQHF
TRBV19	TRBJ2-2	CASSRTYTGELFF
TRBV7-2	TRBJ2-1	CASSLYGSTYNEQFF
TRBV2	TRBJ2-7	CASSEASGSYSEQYF
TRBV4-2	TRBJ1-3	CASSQDLGRGGSGNTIYF
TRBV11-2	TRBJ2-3	CASSWEKGEGSDTQYF
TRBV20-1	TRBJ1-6	CSAFRTGPQPPLHF
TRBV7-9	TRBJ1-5	CASSSDGQPQHF